This T cell receptor (beta chain) was captured by sequencing in a study of post-analysis software for immune sequencing data. Built from TCR beta cDNA, the libraries had unique molecular identifiers in them. Starting from about 0.98 to 11 million T cells, the study yielded about half a million cDNA molecules. TCRdb re-called the PCR reads through MiXCR, storing one row per CDR3 protein. The sample lists about 680,000 distinct CDR3 sequences, 55% to 60% occurring once. The CDR3 has 16 amino acids. The V gene end was trimmed by 4 bases and the J gene end by 0 bases; junction bases not matched to a gene: 2. Germline-derived CDR1 and CDR2 are SGHTA and FQGNSA. The study, taken as a whole, reports: The normalized Chao1 diversity of multiple sclerosis patients was significantly lower than that of controls. A few TRBV segments occurring more often in patients than controls included TRBV5-6, TRBV5-1 and TRBV20-1.

This clonotype was found a few times. The antigen is unknown. The chain joins TRBV7-2 to TRBJ2-4; 11 bases match TRBD2. Source material: blood. This receptor was identified in a girl aged 2-10 years with multiple sclerosis. The CDR3 nucleotides are TGTGCCAGCAGCTACGGACTAGCGGGAGCCAAAAACATTCAGTACTTC. Residues: CASSYGLAGAKNIQYF.